In this sample, the clone carrying this T cell receptor beta chain turned up many times. Its matching antigen is unknown. Germline CDR1 SEHNR, CDR2 FQNEAQ (reference sequence). This CDR3 spans 15 amino acids. V dropped 5 bases and J dropped 0; count of bases not matched to a gene: 7. The sample is drawn from a study of spatial heterogeneity in lung cancer. In the study overall: PBMC samples from follow-up, when available, were sequenced at a median of about two years post-resection.

The study's findings and limits: Relative to follow-up, resection was when ubiquitous expanded tumor TCRs appeared more in blood.

Every individual TCR cDNA molecule carried its own unique molecular identifier, which allowed correction of PCR and sequencing errors. Using its own MiXCR run on the 5' RACE reads, TCRdb lists one record per CDR3 protein. The sample has roughly 32,000 distinct CDR3 sequences, less than 11% seen once; the top ten hold less than 35%. Time point here: blood at routine non-recurrence follow-up after resection. No cell sorting; template was whole RNA from tumor, lung tissue or PBMC. The receptor was isolated from a female donor with early-stage non-small cell lung cancer. The sequenced sample was PBMCs, obtained at follow-up. The chain links TRBV7-9 to TRBJ2-7; 7 nucleotides match TRBD2. The CDR3 is CASSPGRTNSYEQYF. The CDR3 nucleotides read TGTGCCAGCAGCCCCGGGAGGACTAACTCCTACGAGCAGTACTTC. Full variable domain (remainder filled in from reference TRBV7-9 and TRBJ2-7): DTGVSQNPRHKITKRGQNVTFRCDPISEHNRLYWYRQTLGQGPEFLTYFQNEAQLEKSRLLSDRFSAERPKGSFSTLEIQRTEQGDSAMYLCASSPGRTNSYEQYFGPGTRLTVT.